The 18 T cell receptor beta chains presented below share a single source sample, sequenced in a study of CD8+CD57+ T cells in acquired aplastic anemia. Genomic DNA acted as the template from which TCR beta VDJ combination and CDR3 sequence profiling were carried out. TCRdb re-called the reads with MiXCR, one entry per CDR3 protein. The data show about 160,000 distinct CDR3 sequences, approximately 44% seen once. The sequencing sample was made of sorted CD4+, CD8+, or CD8+CD57+ T cells (not recorded which) from PBMCs. Receptor source: a human donor in good health.

This clonotype was seen many times. The CDR3 reads CSVEPQGNTEAFF. CDR3 nucleotide sequence: TGCAGCGTCGAACCCCAGGGAAACACTGAAGCTTTCTTT. The rearrangement uses TRBV29-1 and TRBJ1-1; D possibly corresponds to TRBD1 (5 bases). The germline gives CDR1 SQVTM, CDR2 ANQGSEA. V was pared by 6 bases and J by 2 bases, with 13 bases between. The CDR3 covers 13 residues.

The chain couples TRBV19 to TRBJ2-7, with unresolved D. The CDR3 runs to 11 residues. Germline V lookup: CDR1 LNHDA, CDR2 SQIVND (reference sequence). V lost 2 bases, J lost 5 bases, and 4 bases lay in between. CDR3 loop: CASSISDEQYF. The DNA for the CDR3 is TGTGCCAGTAGTATAAGCGACGAGCAGTACTTC.

The CDR3 sequence: CASRTRGSGANVLTF. As DNA, the CDR3 is TGTGCCAGCAGGACACGGGGCTCTGGGGCCAACGTCCTGACTTTC. The V and J genes are TRBV6-1 and TRBJ2-6; weak D call: TRBD2 (5 bases). Trimming shortened V by 6 bases and J by 0 bases, and 9 bases separated the two germline ends. CDR1 is MNHNS and CDR2 is SASEGT in the germline V gene. The CDR3 spans 15 residues.

J is TRBJ2-3 and V is TRBV15; the D gene is possibly TRBD1 (5 bases). The CDR3 contains 14 residues. The V gene's germline CDR1 is LNHNV and CDR2 YYDKDF (reference sequence). V was cut by 3 bases and J by 6 bases, with 13 bases left in between. The CDR3 DNA is TGTGCCACCAGCAGTGAGAGTGCAGGGGATACGCAGTATTTT. Its translation is CATSSESAGDTQYF.

The chain carries TRBV7-8 and TRBJ2-7; D is ambiguous. V was pared by 5 bases and J by 5 bases, with 10 bases between. This CDR3 comprises 12 residues. Germline lookup yields CDR1 SGHVS and CDR2 FQNEAQ. CDR3 nucleotide sequence: TGTGCCAGCAGCCGCCCTGGAAACGAGCAGTACTTC. Protein sequence: CASSRPGNEQYF. Using reference TRBV7-8 and TRBJ2-7 for the parts outside the CDR3, the full variable domain is GAGVSQSPRYKVAKRGQDVALRCDPISGHVSLFWYQQALGQGPEFLTYFQNEAQLDKSGLPSDRFFAERPEGSVSTLKIQRTQQEDSAVYLCASSRPGNEQYFGPGTRLTVT.

This clonotype was recorded at least ten times. This chain uses TRBV10-3 with TRBJ1-1; perhaps TRBD1 as D (6 bases). Germline CDR1 reads ENHRY; CDR2 reads SYGVKD. This CDR3 has 12 amino acids. V lost 10 bases and J 7 bases, leaving 16 bases between the germline ends. CDR3 in DNA: TGTGCCACCAAACCAGGGGCTGGTGAAGCTTTCTTT. Its protein product is CATKPGAGEAFF.

The chain combines TRBV7-9 with TRBJ2-7, with TRBD2 as a possible D gene (5 bases). The CDR3 extends over 14 amino acids. Germline lookup yields CDR1 SEHNR and CDR2 FQNEAQ (reference sequence). V was cut by 4 bases and J by 4 bases, with 14 bases left in between. CDR3 nucleotides: TGTGCCAGCAGCTACCTCGCGGGTGATTACGAGCAGTACTTC. This gives the protein CASSYLAGDYEQYF.

The V and J genes are TRBV20-1 and TRBJ2-7; the D is unclear. The length of the CDR3 is 13 residues. CDR1 is DFQATT and CDR2 is SNEGSKA in the germline V gene (reference sequence). The V end was cut by 1 base, the J end by 2 bases, with 9 bases between. In DNA form, the CDR3 reads TGCAGTGCTAGAGGGGAACGGGCCTACGAGCAGTACTTC. Amino acids: CSARGERAYEQYF.

This clonotype appeared many times. The chain is built from TRBV2 and TRBJ1-2, with TRBD1 matching over 8 bases. The germline V gene has CDR1 SNHLY and CDR2 FYNNEI. Trimming took 7 bases from V and 4 from J; bases not matched to a gene: 11. CDR3 length: 15 residues. CDR3 protein: CASIKTGQDRYGYTF. CDR3 nucleotides: TGTGCCAGCATTAAAACGGGACAGGATCGCTATGGCTACACCTTC. The variable domain in full, completed from reference TRBV2 and TRBJ1-2, reads EPEVTQTPSHQVTQMGQEVILRCVPISNHLYFYWYRQILGQKVEFLVSFYNNEISEKSEIFDDQFSVERPDGSNFTLKIRSTKLEDSAMYFCASIKTGQDRYGYTFGSGTRLTVV.

This clonotype was recorded many times. The CDR3 loop is CSALQQGKGTFF. The CDR3 DNA is TGCAGTGCTCTCCAACAGGGCAAGGGGACTTTCTTT. This chain uses TRBV20-1 with TRBJ1-1; a weak D match, TRBD1 (6 bases). Germline values: CDR1 DFQATT, CDR2 SNEGSKA (reference sequence). This CDR3 comprises 12 residues. V lost 5 bases, J lost 12 bases, and 19 bases lay in between.

This clonotype was seen more than once but under ten times. A junction boundary mismatches the germline segment, possibly from a read error. The chain has TRBV7-2 and TRBJ2-7; D possibly matches TRBD1 or TRBD2 (6 bases each). This CDR3 is 15 amino acids long. Germline V gene data show CDR1 as SGHTA and CDR2 as FQGNSA. The CDR3 DNA reads TGTGCCAGCAGCTTCGAGGGGGGCCGGTCCTACGGGCAGTACTTC. It yields the protein CASSFEGGRSYGQYF.

This clonotype was observed at least ten times. V and J are TRBV5-1 and TRBJ2-3; 8 bases match TRBD2. The CDR3 is 15 amino acids. V lost 3 bases, J lost 3 bases, and 6 bases stayed unmatched. Germline V gene sequence: CDR1 SGHRS, CDR2 YFSETQ. The CDR3 is CASSSRTSRTDTQYF. The CDR3 nucleotides read TGCGCCAGCAGCTCTCGGACTAGCAGGACAGATACGCAGTATTTT.

This chain connects TRBV12-5 to TRBJ2-3; possible D gene TRBD2, 6 bases. This CDR3 is 17 amino acids long. Between the trimmed V and J ends, which lost 7 bases and 0 bases, there was a span of 20 bases. The V gene's germline CDR1 is LGHNT and CDR2 FRNRAP. The CDR3 region is CASAPGRGTASTDTQYF. The CDR3 coding sequence is TGTGCTAGTGCCCCCGGGCGGGGAACCGCTAGCACAGATACGCAGTATTTT.

V is TRBV7-4 and J is TRBJ2-7; 14 bases map to TRBD2. The V gene end was trimmed by 4 bases and the J gene end by 7 bases; junction bases not matched to a gene: 6. CDR1 is SGHVT and CDR2 is SQSDAQ in the germline V gene. This CDR3 has 15 amino acids. The CDR3 region is CASSSGTSGRVEQYF. CDR3 DNA: TGTGCCAGCAGCTCCGGGACTAGCGGGAGAGTGGAGCAGTACTTC.

This chain connects TRBV12-3 or TRBV12-4 to TRBJ2-6; TRBD1 might be the D (5 bases). CDR3 length equals 14 residues. Trimming stripped 7 bases from V and 2 bases from J, with 9 bases between. CDR3 protein: CASTKGAGANVLTF. As DNA, the CDR3 is TGTGCCAGCACCAAAGGGGCTGGGGCCAACGTCCTGACTTTC.

Concerning this clonotype itself: With a much larger clone just one base away, this may be a read error. The chain recombines TRBV6-5 with TRBJ1-1; no clear D. CDR1 MNHEY and CDR2 SVGAGI come from the germline V gene. The CDR3 sequence is 14 residues long. The CDR3 DNA is TGTGCCAGCAGTTACGGCCAGACCAACACTGACGCTTTCTTT. Protein sequence: CASSYGQTNTDAFF.

This chain joins TRBV7-3 and TRBJ2-3; 8 bases are shared with TRBD2. This CDR3 has 15 residues. The germline V gene encodes CDR1 SGHTA and CDR2 FQGTGA. After removal of 7 bases from V and 1 base from J, the junction contained 7 bases not matched to a gene. The CDR3 spells CASTSTSGRTDTQYF. CDR3 in DNA: TGTGCCAGCACCTCTACTAGCGGACGCACAGATACGCAGTATTTT. Full variable domain (rest looked up from reference TRBV7-3 and TRBJ2-3): GAGVSQTPSNKVTEKGKYVELRCDPISGHTALYWYRQSLGQGPEFLIYFQGTGAADDSGLPNDRFFAVRPEGSVSTLKIQRTERGDSAVYLCASTSTSGRTDTQYFGPGTRLTVL.

The chain recombines TRBV20-1 with TRBJ2-1; 11 bases are a match to TRBD2. The CDR3 is made up of 14 amino acids. The V gene's germline CDR1 is DFQATT and CDR2 SNEGSKA (reference sequence). The V and J ends lost 1 base and 9 bases, in that order; junction bases with no gene match: 5. CDR3 nucleotide sequence: TGCAGTGCTAGAGGCATAGCGGGAGGGGGTGAGCAGTTCTTC. Translating gives CSARGIAGGGEQFF.